Below are 20 T cell receptor beta chains sequenced from a single sample in a study of blood T cell repertoires in COVID-19. Profiled with immunoSEQ multiplex PCR; TCRdb holds only in-frame clones, not every one. This sample has hundreds of thousands of clones, with over 70% found just once. What was sequenced was peripheral blood. These receptors came from a woman in her 40s who had recovered from COVID-19.

V gene TRBV19 combines with J gene TRBJ2-5; the D gene is possibly TRBD1 (7 bases). V was pared by 0 bases and J by 5 bases, with 16 bases between. Germline CDR1 reads LNHDA; CDR2 reads SQIVND (reference sequence). There are 16 residues in the CDR3. The CDR3 protein is CASSIDWSGGGETQYF. The CDR3 DNA reads as TGTGCCAGTAGTATAGATTGGTCAGGGGGAGGCGAGACCCAGTACTTC.

This clone was picked up a small number of times. V is TRBV11-2 and J is TRBJ2-5; no clear D. Germline values: CDR1 SGHAT, CDR2 FQNNGV. The CDR3 runs 15 residues. V lost 1 base to trimming and J lost 4 bases, with 13 bases between them. CDR3 region: CASSLGRSGVETQYF. In nucleotides, the CDR3 is TGTGCCAGCAGCTTAGGCAGGTCCGGCGTAGAGACCCAGTACTTC.

The CDR3 DNA sequence: TGTGCCAGCAGTTTTGTAAGGGACAGCCCTGAAAAACTGTTTTTT. Translation gives CASSFVRDSPEKLFF. This chain links TRBV28 with TRBJ1-4, with 7 bases that match TRBD1. The CDR3 contains 15 residues. Unmatched junction bases numbered 8, after V lost 3 bases and J lost 7 bases. Germline CDR1 MDHEN, CDR2 SYDVKM.

This clone was counted between two and nine times. This chain links TRBV5-6 with TRBJ1-5; 8 nucleotides align to TRBD1. The CDR3 is 15 amino acids. Per the germline V gene, CDR1 is SGHDT and CDR2 is YYEEEE. The V segment lost 1 base and the J segment 6 bases; nucleotides outside the gene matches: 6. The CDR3 bases are TGTGCCAGCAGCTTGAGGACAGGGCAGGGTCAGCCCCAGCATTTT. The encoded protein is CASSLRTGQGQPQHF.

The chain uses TRBV12-5 and TRBJ1-2; no reliable D call. Germline V gene sequence: CDR1 LGHNT, CDR2 FRNRAP. The ends were cut back, 6 bases at V and 5 bases at J, with 10 bases in the middle. CDR3 length: 12 amino acids. The CDR3 spells CASGRGEYGYTF. CDR3 bases: TGTGCTAGTGGCCGGGGAGAGTATGGCTACACCTTC.

V and J are TRBV7-2 and TRBJ1-1; D is unresolved. V lost 4 bases to trimming and J lost 3 bases, with 9 bases between them. Germline-derived CDR1 and CDR2 are SGHTA and FQGNSA. The CDR3 has 13 amino acids. CDR3 sequence reads: CASSSTRYTEAFF. The CDR3 coding sequence is TGTGCCAGCAGCTCAACACGTTACACTGAAGCTTTCTTT.

V usage is TRBV5-1 and J usage is TRBJ1-1, with unresolved D. V was clipped by 0 bases and J by 0 bases, with 9 bases between them. CDR3 length equals 15 residues. Germline V CDR1 and CDR2: SGHRS, YFSETQ. CDR3 DNA: TGCGCCAGCAGCTTGGGAGGAGTCTTGAACACTGAAGCTTTCTTT. The encoded protein is CASSLGGVLNTEAFF.

The rearrangement joins TRBV11-2 to TRBJ1-6; 9 bases are a match to TRBD1. The germline gives CDR1 SGHAT, CDR2 FQNNGV. The CDR3 runs 15 residues. V gave up 1 base and J gave up 5 bases; unmatched junction bases: 0. CDR3 protein: CASSLGDRDNSPLHF. The CDR3 DNA reads TGTGCCAGCAGCTTAGGGGACAGGGATAATTCACCCCTCCACTTT.

The chain carries TRBV11-2 and TRBJ1-2; the match to TRBD1 covers 7 bases. Germline lookup yields CDR1 SGHAT and CDR2 FQNNGV. The CDR3 has 14 amino acids. With V trimmed by 2 bases and J by 4 bases, 4 bases remained unmatched. The DNA for the CDR3 is TGTGCCAGCAGCTTATCGGGACAGATCTATGGCTACACCTTC. Translation: CASSLSGQIYGYTF.

The CDR3 protein is CASSLNRGGPLHF. CDR3 bases: TGTGCCAGCAGCCTTAACAGGGGGGGGCCCCTCCACTTT. V and J are TRBV7-3 and TRBJ1-6; 8 bases match TRBD1. The germline CDR1 and CDR2 sequences are SGHTA and FQGTGA. The CDR3 totals 13 residues. Germline trimming cut 5 bases from V and 13 bases from J; bases unmatched to any gene: 7. Full variable domain (outside the CDR3, taken from reference TRBV7-3 and TRBJ1-6): GAGVSQTPSNKVTEKGKYVELRCDPISGHTALYWYRQSLGQGPEFLIYFQGTGAADDSGLPNDRFFAVRPEGSVSTLKIQRTERGDSAVYLCASSLNRGGPLHFGNGTRLTVT.

This clone has more than one count but fewer than ten. The J gene is TRBJ2-7, the V gene TRBV27; 7 nucleotides line up with TRBD2. Looked up from germline, CDR1 is MNHEY and CDR2 is SMNVEV (reference sequence). V was pared by 8 bases and J by 6 bases, with 4 bases of the junction left unmatched. The CDR3 runs to 11 residues. In nucleotides, the CDR3 is TGTGCCAGCGCCAGGGAGGGCGAGCAGTACTTC. This sequence encodes CASAREGEQYF.

The chain uses TRBV25-1 and TRBJ2-3; 7 nucleotides line up with TRBD2. The length of the CDR3 is 13 residues. Losses at the gene ends were 6 bases for V and 6 bases for J; bases not matched to a gene: 6. The germline V gene encodes CDR1 MGHDK and CDR2 SYGVNS. The DNA of the CDR3 is TGTGCCAGCAGCGATCGACTAGCCGATACGCAGTATTTT. Protein: CASSDRLADTQYF. Full variable domain (remainder filled in from reference TRBV25-1 and TRBJ2-3): EADIYQTPRYLVIGTGKKITLECSQTMGHDKMYWYQQDPGMELHLIHYSYGVNSTEKGDLSSESTVSRIRTEHFPLTLESARPSHTSQYLCASSDRLADTQYFGPGTRLTVL.

The chain couples TRBV6-5 to TRBJ2-3; D might be TRBD1 (5 bases). The V gene lost 5 bases and the J gene lost 4 bases, with 7 bases spanning the gap. CDR3 length equals 12 residues. Germline V gives CDR1 MNHEY, CDR2 SVGAGI. This chain's CDR3 is CASSPGSDTQYF. The CDR3 bases are TGTGCCAGCAGTCCAGGGTCAGATACGCAGTATTTT.

This clone came up once. V gene TRBV11-2 combines with J gene TRBJ2-5; TRBD2 matches at 11 bases. The CDR3 extends over 17 amino acids. Germline values: CDR1 SGHAT, CDR2 FQNNGV. The J segment lost 2 bases and the V segment lost 0 bases, leaving 5 bases of the junction unmatched. The CDR3 DNA is TGTGCCAGCAGCTTAGATGCCAGACTAGCGGGGCAAGAGACCCAGTACTTC. It yields the protein CASSLDARLAGQETQYF.

The chain combines TRBV9 with TRBJ2-1, with 9 bases that match TRBD2. The junction had 7 bases not matched to a gene; V was cut back by 3 bases and J by 0 bases. Germline CDR1 and CDR2: SGDLS and YYNGEE. The CDR3 is made up of 17 amino acids. CDR3 sequence reads: CASSGPTSGFSYNEQFF. The CDR3 DNA is TGTGCCAGCAGCGGCCCGACTAGCGGATTCTCCTACAATGAGCAGTTCTTC.

The rearrangement uses TRBV6-5 and TRBJ2-5, with a tentative D call TRBD2 (5 bases). The CDR3 is 16 residues long. In germline, CDR1 is MNHEY, CDR2 SVGAGI. Trimming removed 0 bases at V and 5 bases at J, with 16 bases between. The CDR3 sequence is CASSYSIWAQRETQYF. As DNA, the CDR3 is TGTGCCAGCAGTTACTCGATCTGGGCCCAGCGGGAGACCCAGTACTTC.

V is TRBV2 and J is TRBJ2-7, with 7 nucleotides matching TRBD1. Germline V gives CDR1 SNHLY, CDR2 FYNNEI. J lost 0 bases, V lost 5 bases, and 7 bases had no gene match. The CDR3 extends over 15 amino acids. In nucleotides, the CDR3 is TGTGCCAGCAGTCCTGACAGGGTAGGCTCCTACGAGCAGTACTTC. Amino acid sequence: CASSPDRVGSYEQYF.

This chain connects TRBV7-9 to TRBJ1-2; TRBD1 matches at 10 bases. The CDR3 consists of 16 residues. Trimming at V came to 0 bases and at J to 7 bases, leaving 8 bases not matched to a gene. In germline, CDR1 is SEHNR, CDR2 FQNEAQ (reference sequence). CDR3 DNA: TGTGCCAGCAGCTTAGCAGGGACAGGGGATTTCTTTGGCTACACCTTC. Translated, it gives CASSLAGTGDFFGYTF.

V and J are TRBV11-3 and TRBJ2-3; 9 nucleotides match TRBD2. This CDR3 comprises 15 residues. Germline trimming cut 5 bases from V and 1 base from J; bases unmatched to any gene: 4. CDR1 is SGHNT and CDR2 is YENEEA in the germline V gene. CDR3 sequence reads: CASSRRTSGTDTQYF. CDR3 bases: TGTGCCAGCAGCCGCCGGACTAGCGGCACAGATACGCAGTATTTT.

There are a few counts of this clone. The genes are TRBV9 and TRBJ1-1; TRBD1 agrees at 8 bases. Germline CDR1 is SGDLS and CDR2 is YYNGEE. The CDR3 is made up of 14 amino acids. J was trimmed by 5 bases and V by 4 bases; bases with no gene match: 7. The CDR3 nucleotides are TGTGCCAGCAGCAGCGGACAGGGAGTGACTGAAGCTTTCTTT. Its translation: CASSSGQGVTEAFF.